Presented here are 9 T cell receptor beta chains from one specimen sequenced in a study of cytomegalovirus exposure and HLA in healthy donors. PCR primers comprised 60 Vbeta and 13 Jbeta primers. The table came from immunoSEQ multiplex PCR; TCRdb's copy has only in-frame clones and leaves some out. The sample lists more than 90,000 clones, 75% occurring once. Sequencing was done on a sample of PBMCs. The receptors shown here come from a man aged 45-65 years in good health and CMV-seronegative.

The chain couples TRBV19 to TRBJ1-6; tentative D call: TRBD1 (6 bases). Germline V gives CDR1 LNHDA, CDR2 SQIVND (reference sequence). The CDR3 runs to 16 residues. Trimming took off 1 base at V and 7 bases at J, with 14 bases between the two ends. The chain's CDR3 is CASSIVPGAQNSPLHF. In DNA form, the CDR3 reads TGTGCCAGTAGTATAGTCCCAGGGGCTCAGAATTCACCCCTCCACTTT.

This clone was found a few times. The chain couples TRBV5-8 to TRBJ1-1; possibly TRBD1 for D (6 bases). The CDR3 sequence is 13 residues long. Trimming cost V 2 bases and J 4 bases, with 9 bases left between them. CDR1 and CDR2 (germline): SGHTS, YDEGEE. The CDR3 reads CASSFTGSTEAFF. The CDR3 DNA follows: TGTGCCAGCAGCTTCACAGGGTCCACTGAAGCTTTCTTT.

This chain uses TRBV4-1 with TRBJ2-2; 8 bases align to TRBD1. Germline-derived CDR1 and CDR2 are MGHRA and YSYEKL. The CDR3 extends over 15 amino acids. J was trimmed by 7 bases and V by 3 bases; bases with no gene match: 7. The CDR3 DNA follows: TGCGCCAGCAGCCAGGGGCAGGGGGCGGTCGGGGAGCTGTTTTTT. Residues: CASSQGQGAVGELFF.

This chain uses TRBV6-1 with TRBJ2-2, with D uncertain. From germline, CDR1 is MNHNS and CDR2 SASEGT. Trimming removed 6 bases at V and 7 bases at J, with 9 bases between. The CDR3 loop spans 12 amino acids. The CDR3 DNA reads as TGTGCCAGCAGCCTCCGAGGCGGGGAGCTGTTTTTT. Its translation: CASSLRGGELFF.

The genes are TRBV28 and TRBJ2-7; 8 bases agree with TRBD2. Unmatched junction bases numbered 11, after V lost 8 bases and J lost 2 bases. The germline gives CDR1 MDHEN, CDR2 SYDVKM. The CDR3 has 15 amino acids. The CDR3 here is CASRGRGDFPYEQYF. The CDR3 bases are TGTGCCAGCCGGGGGCGGGGGGATTTTCCCTACGAGCAGTACTTC.

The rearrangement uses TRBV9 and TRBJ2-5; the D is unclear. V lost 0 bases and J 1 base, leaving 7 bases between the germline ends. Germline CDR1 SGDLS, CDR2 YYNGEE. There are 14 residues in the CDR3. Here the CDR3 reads CASSVEPGQETQYF. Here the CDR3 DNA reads TGTGCCAGCAGCGTAGAGCCAGGCCAAGAGACCCAGTACTTC.

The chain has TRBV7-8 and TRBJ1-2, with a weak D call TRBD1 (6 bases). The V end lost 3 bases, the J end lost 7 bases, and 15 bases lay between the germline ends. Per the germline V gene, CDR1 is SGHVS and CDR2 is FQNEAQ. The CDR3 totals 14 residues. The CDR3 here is CASSFAPRGTGYTF. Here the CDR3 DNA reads TGTGCCAGCAGCTTCGCTCCCAGGGGCACTGGCTACACCTTC.

CDR3 protein: CASSKGQTLGTAFF. The CDR3, as DNA: TGTGCCAGCAGCAAGGGACAAACCTTAGGGACAGCTTTCTTT. The V and J genes are TRBV7-9 and TRBJ1-1; TRBD1 is a possible D gene (6 bases). Germline assignment: CDR1 SEHNR and CDR2 FQNEAQ (reference sequence). The CDR3 is 14 residues long. Trimming took 5 bases from V and 10 from J, leaving 20 bases between them.

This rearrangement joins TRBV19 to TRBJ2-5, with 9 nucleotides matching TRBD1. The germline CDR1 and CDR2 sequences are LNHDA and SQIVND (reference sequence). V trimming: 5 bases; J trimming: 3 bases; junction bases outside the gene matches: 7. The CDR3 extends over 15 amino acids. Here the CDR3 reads CASSRSRDREETQYF. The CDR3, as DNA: TGTGCCAGTAGTCGTAGCCGGGACAGGGAAGAGACCCAGTACTTC.